This record concerns one T cell receptor (beta chain) sequence. This entry is derived from a study of blood T cell repertoires in COVID-19. Overall study: Cohort 3 donors were reported recovered after two negative PCRs, clearance, or symptom resolution. Nucleic acid was either cDNA or gDNA, and it came from T cells, B-cell-depleted T cells, or PBMCs.

This CDR3 is built from 17 residues. From germline, CDR1 is SGHTA and CDR2 FQGNSA. Trimming at V came to 1 base and at J to 8 bases, leaving 10 bases not matched to a gene. Sequenced by immunoSEQ multiplex PCR; TCRdb stores in-frame clones only, minus some. The data contain 150,000 to 200,000 clones, 70% to 90% of them singletons. Categorization into cohorts depended on clinical history that participants reported. Material: PBMCs or T cells enriched from blood (not recorded which). The receptor was derived from a woman between 35 and 50 years old in a cohort exposed to, infected with or recovered from COVID-19 (not recorded which). V gene TRBV7-2 combines with J gene TRBJ1-6, with 8 bases fitting TRBD1. The CDR3 loop is CASSLVLQGTGHSPLHF. The CDR3 DNA is TGTGCCAGCAGCTTAGTTCTTCAGGGGACAGGTCATTCACCCCTCCACTTT. Filled out from reference TRBV7-2 and TRBJ1-6, the complete variable domain reads GAGVSQSPSNKVTEKGKDVELRCDPISGHTALYWYRQSLGQGLEFLIYFQGNSAPDKSGLPSDRFSAERTGGSVSTLTIQRTQQEDSAVYLCASSLVLQGTGHSPLHFGNGTRLTVT.